These 15 T cell receptor beta chains were sequenced from one sample in a study of T cells in Graves' hyperthyroidism and ophthalmopathy. Amplification of TCR beta CDR3 regions was performed using RNA transcripts as template. First-round RT-PCR with HTBI primers amplified the TCR CDR3 region. MiXCR, applied by TCRdb to the multiplex PCR reads, yields one record per CDR3 protein. The profile shows a few hundred thousand distinct CDR3 sequences, about 13% of them singletons. Sequences were obtained from blood. Receptors were obtained from a young woman with Graves' hyperthyroidism.

The chain couples TRBV20-1 to TRBJ1-5; 7 positions agree with TRBD1. In germline, CDR1 is DFQATT, CDR2 SNEGSKA (reference sequence). V dropped 5 bases and J dropped 0; count of bases not matched to a gene: 4. The CDR3 runs to 14 residues. This CDR3 is CSASTGSSNQPQHF. The CDR3 bases are TGCAGTGCTTCGACAGGGAGTAGCAATCAGCCCCAGCATTTT.

This clonotype was found many times. V is TRBV11-1 and J is TRBJ1-1; D is undetermined. This CDR3 has 13 residues. V shed 6 bases and J shed 0 bases, with 8 bases lying between them. CDR1 and CDR2 (germline): SGHAT, FQDESV (reference sequence). The CDR3 loop reads CASRVRMNTEAFF. CDR3 bases: TGTGCCAGCAGGGTCCGTATGAACACTGAAGCTTTCTTT.

This clonotype was picked up many times. The gene calls are TRBV18 and TRBJ1-1; D unresolved. The V end was cut by 8 bases, the J end by 3 bases, with 13 bases between. The germline gives CDR1 KGHSH, CDR2 LQKENI. This CDR3 is built from 13 residues. CDR3 loop: CASQTNRDTEAFF. For the CDR3, the DNA is TGTGCCAGCCAAACGAACAGAGACACTGAAGCTTTCTTT.

This clonotype was counted at least ten times. The rearrangement uses TRBV28 and TRBJ1-1, with D uncertain. Trimming stripped 2 bases from V and 4 bases from J, with 11 bases between. Germline lookup yields CDR1 MDHEN and CDR2 SYDVKM. The CDR3 extends over 14 amino acids. The CDR3 bases are TGTGCCAGCAGTTTAAGGCCCCTGGGCACTGAAGCTTTCTTT. Translated: CASSLRPLGTEAFF.

V and J are TRBV5-1 and TRBJ2-2, with 7 bases that match TRBD1. Germline CDR1 SGHRS, CDR2 YFSETQ. The CDR3 sequence is 14 residues long. V dropped 4 bases and J dropped 6; count of bases not matched to a gene: 6. The CDR3 DNA follows: TGCGCCAGCAGCGACCCCAGGGGGTCCGGGGAGCTGTTTTTT. It is translated as CASSDPRGSGELFF.

The sample holds many counts of this clonotype. DNA for the CDR3: TGTGCCAGCAGTTTTCACTCTCGAGGGGGGGCAAGGAATCAGCCCCAGCATTTT. Amino acids: CASSFHSRGGARNQPQHF. V and J are TRBV28 and TRBJ1-5; possible D gene TRBD1, 6 bases. The CDR3 length is 18 residues. The germline gives CDR1 MDHEN, CDR2 SYDVKM. Trimming left V 3 bases short and J 4 bases short, with 22 bases between.

This chain joins TRBV7-3 and TRBJ2-1, with 9 bases fitting TRBD2. CDR3 length: 16 residues. The ends lost 5 bases at V and 3 bases at J; junction bases unmatched: 8. The V gene's germline CDR1 is SGHTA and CDR2 FQGTGA. CDR3 DNA: TGTGCCAGCAGCCCTTCAGCGGGAGGACTCTACAATGAGCAGTTCTTC. Translating gives CASSPSAGGLYNEQFF.

This clonotype was seen only a few times. A read error may explain this, as a much larger clone is one base away. This chain connects TRBV30 to TRBJ1-1; possibly TRBD1 for D (6 bases). Germline V gives CDR1 GTSNPN, CDR2 SVGIG (reference sequence). The CDR3 spans 14 residues. CDR3 region: CAWKRTAWSTKAFF. CDR3 sequence (DNA): TGTGCCTGGAAGAGGACAGCCTGGAGCACTAAAGCTTTCTTT. The variable domain in full, with the rest retrieved from reference TRBV30 and TRBJ1-1, is SQTIHQWPATLVQPVGSPLSLECTVEGTSNPNLYWYRQAAGRGLQLLFYSVGIGQISSEVPQNLSASRPQDRQFILSSKKLLLSDSGFYLCAWKRTAWSTKAFFGQGTRLTVV.

As for this clonotype: With a much larger clone just one base away, this may be a read error. V and J are TRBV9 and TRBJ2-7; 7 bases match TRBD1. The DNA end lines up better with TRBJ2-1; the J call may be wrong. The CDR3 runs 15 residues. The germline CDR1 and CDR2 sequences are SGDLS and YYNGEE. The CDR3 is CASSTPGQQAYEQFF. The DNA of the CDR3 is TGTGCCAGCAGCACCCCGGGACAGCAAGCCTACGAGCAGTTCTTC.

This clonotype was counted at least ten times. The V call is TRBV19, the J call TRBJ2-5; 7 nucleotides line up with TRBD1. The CDR3 is 16 residues long. Unmatched junction bases numbered 11, after V lost 4 bases and J lost 3 bases. Germline loops: CDR1 LNHDA, CDR2 SQIVND (reference sequence). Written as DNA, the CDR3 is TGTGCCAGTAGTACAGAGGGGGCAACGGGTGAAGAGACCCAGTACTTC. It encodes CASSTEGATGEETQYF. The whole variable domain, filled in from reference TRBV19 and TRBJ2-5, reads DGGITQSPKYLFRKEGQNVTLSCEQNLNHDAMYWYRQDPGQGLRLIYYSQIVNDFQKGDIAEGYSVSREKKESFPLTVTSAQKNPTAFYLCASSTEGATGEETQYFGPGTRLLVL.

The CDR3 protein is CASSPQRGLDTQYF. CDR3 DNA sequence: TGTGCCAGCAGCCCCCAGAGGGGGCTGGATACGCAGTATTTT. The chain links TRBV28 to TRBJ2-3; 7 bases are a match to TRBD1. The CDR3 has 14 residues. The ends lost 6 bases at V and 6 bases at J; junction bases unmatched: 9. Germline CDR1 is MDHEN and CDR2 is SYDVKM.

The chain is built from TRBV19 and TRBJ1-1; D remains ambiguous. The length of the CDR3 is 14 residues. With 7 bases removed from V and 1 base from J, the gap between germline ends came to 13 bases. Germline CDR1 reads LNHDA; CDR2 reads SQIVND (reference sequence). CDR3 nucleotides: TGTGCCAGTAAAAGGGAGCCCTCGAACACTGAAGCTTTCTTT. It yields the protein CASKREPSNTEAFF.

On this clonotype: This may be a read error: a much more frequent sequence differs by one nucleotide. The chain uses TRBV28 and TRBJ2-3, with 12 nucleotides matching TRBD2. The CDR3 has 18 residues. CDR1 is MDHEN, CDR2 SYDVKM, per germline. CDR3 DNA sequence: TGTGCCGGCAGTTTTCCTAGCGGGAGGGCGTCAGGCACAGATACGCAGTATTTT. This encodes CAGSFPSGRASGTDTQYF.

Many counts were recorded for this clonotype. The chain combines TRBV11-2 with TRBJ1-1; TRBD1 is a possible D gene (5 bases). CDR1 is SGHAT, CDR2 FQNNGV, per germline. This CDR3 comprises 15 residues. V lost 4 bases, J lost 2 bases, and 14 bases lay in between. In nucleotides, the CDR3 is TGTGCCAGCAGCTCAGGACCGGGACCCAACACTGAAGCTTTCTTT. Amino acid sequence: CASSSGPGPNTEAFF.

This clonotype was observed a handful of times. The J gene is TRBJ1-6, the V gene TRBV19; 9 bases match TRBD1. Per germline, CDR1 LNHDA and CDR2 SQIVND (reference sequence). CDR3 length equals 14 residues. V lost 5 bases and J lost 9; bases outside the gene matches: 5. CDR3 amino acids: CASSLQGASSPLHF. The CDR3 DNA sequence: TGTGCCAGTAGTCTACAGGGGGCTAGTTCACCCCTCCACTTT.